The clone carrying this T cell receptor (beta chain) appeared many times. Its antigen is still unknown. This specimen comes from a study of human T cells and chemical hapten exposure. Whole-study results and caveats: Compared to controls, expanded TCRs made significantly more large clusters of similar CDR3s.

V was shortened by 5 bases and J by 7 bases, with 18 bases between the two germline ends. CDR3 size: 15 residues. Per the germline V gene, CDR1 is SEHNR and CDR2 is FQNEAQ (reference sequence). TCRdb reanalysed the RACE reads using MiXCR and keeps one entry per CDR3 protein. The data show nearly 350,000 distinct CDR3 sequences, approximately 6.3% seen once. Time point denoted: patch test 1, 2 weeks after DPC sensitization. Treatment indicated: therapeutic diphenylcyclopropenone sensitization with weekly scalp DPC. The TCR sequence derives from a woman aged 18-29 years with alopecia areata. Some clones in this sample may be carry-over from other donors' samples. The V call is TRBV7-9, the J call TRBJ2-1, with D possibly being TRBD1 or TRBD2 (5 bases each). The material sequenced was whole blood, taken in connection with sensitization to the hapten diphenylcyclopropenone (DPC). The CDR3 DNA reads TGTGCCAGCAGCCCCCCGGGTGAGGGGCCGAATGAGCAGTTCTTC. The encoded protein is CASSPPGEGPNEQFF.